This TCR beta chain appears in the sequencing data of a study of blood T cell repertoires in COVID-19. In the study overall: The cDNA or gDNA used as material had been derived from T cells, B-cell-depleted T cells, or PBMCs.

TCRdb keeps only in-frame clones here, not all; method: immunoSEQ multiplex PCR. The sample lists approximately 310,000 clones; around 87% were seen once. CDR1 is SGHVS, CDR2 FNYEAQ, per germline. This CDR3 is 15 amino acids long. The germline V and J ends were trimmed by 5 bases and 6 bases, with 16 bases remaining between them. This clonotype was sampled from a man between 50 and 59 years old with active or convalescent COVID-19. Input material: peripheral blood. The chain employs TRBV7-6 and TRBJ2-2, with D perhaps matching TRBD2 (5 bases). In DNA form, the CDR3 reads TGTGCCAGCAGCCAAATCTACGGGATGTCCGGGGAGCTGTTTTTT. This codes for CASSQIYGMSGELFF.